This T cell receptor beta chain was captured by sequencing in a study of blood T cell repertoires in COVID-19. Turning to the study itself: Acute-phase and convalescent COVID-19 samples originated in the United States, Italy and Spain. The analysed material was cDNA or gDNA that came from T cells, B-cell-depleted T cells, or PBMCs.

Only in-frame clones appear in the TCRdb table, and some are missing; sequencing was by immunoSEQ multiplex PCR. The sample comprises approximately 210,000 clones, around 86% of which are singletons, and roughly 2.3% rests with the top ten. The trim removed 5 bases at V and 4 bases at J, leaving 3 bases unmatched. The CDR3 loop spans 13 amino acids. This TCR derives from a man aged 25 to 40 who had recovered from COVID-19. The V call is TRBV12-3 or TRBV12-4, the J call TRBJ1-2; 8 nucleotides line up with TRBD1. The sample comprised peripheral blood. CDR3 bases: TGTGCCAGCAGTCCAGGGGGCCTCTATGGCTACACCTTC. This translates into CASSPGGLYGYTF.